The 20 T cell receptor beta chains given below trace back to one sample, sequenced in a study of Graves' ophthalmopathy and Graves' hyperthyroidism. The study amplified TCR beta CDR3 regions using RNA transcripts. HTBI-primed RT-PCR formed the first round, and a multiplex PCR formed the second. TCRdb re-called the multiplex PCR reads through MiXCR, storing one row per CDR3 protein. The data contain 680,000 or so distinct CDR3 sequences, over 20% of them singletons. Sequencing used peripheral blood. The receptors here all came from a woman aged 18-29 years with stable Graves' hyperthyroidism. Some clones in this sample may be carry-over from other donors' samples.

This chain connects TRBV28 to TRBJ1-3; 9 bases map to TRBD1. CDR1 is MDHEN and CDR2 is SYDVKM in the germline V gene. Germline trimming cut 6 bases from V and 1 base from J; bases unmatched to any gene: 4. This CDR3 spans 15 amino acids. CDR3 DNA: TGTGCCAGCAGCCGAGGGACAGGGTCTGGAAACACCATATATTTT. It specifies CASSRGTGSGNTIYF.

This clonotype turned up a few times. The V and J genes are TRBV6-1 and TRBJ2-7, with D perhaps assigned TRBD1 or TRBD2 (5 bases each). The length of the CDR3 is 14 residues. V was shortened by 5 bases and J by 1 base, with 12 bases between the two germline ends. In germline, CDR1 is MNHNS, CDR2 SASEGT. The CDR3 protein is CASSTQGGSYEQYF. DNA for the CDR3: TGTGCCAGCAGTACCCAGGGCGGGTCCTACGAGCAGTACTTC.

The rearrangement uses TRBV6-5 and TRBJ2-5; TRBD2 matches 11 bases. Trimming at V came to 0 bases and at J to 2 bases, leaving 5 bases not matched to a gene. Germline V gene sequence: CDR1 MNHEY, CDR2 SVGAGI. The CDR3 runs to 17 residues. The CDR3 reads CASSYSKVAGGQETQYF. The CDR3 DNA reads TGTGCCAGCAGTTACTCGAAGGTAGCGGGAGGGCAAGAGACCCAGTACTTC.

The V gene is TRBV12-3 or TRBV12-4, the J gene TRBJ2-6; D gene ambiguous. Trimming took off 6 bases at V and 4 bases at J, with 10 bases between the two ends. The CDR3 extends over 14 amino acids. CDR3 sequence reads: CASRRPLGANVLTF. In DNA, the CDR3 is TGTGCCAGCAGACGGCCACTCGGGGCCAACGTCCTGACTTTC.

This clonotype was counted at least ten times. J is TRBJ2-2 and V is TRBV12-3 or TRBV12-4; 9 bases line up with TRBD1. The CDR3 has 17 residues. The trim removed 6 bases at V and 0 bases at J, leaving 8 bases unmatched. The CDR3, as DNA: TGTGCCAGCAGCATATGGACAGGGGCTACGAACACCGGGGAGCTGTTTTTT. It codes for CASSIWTGATNTGELFF.

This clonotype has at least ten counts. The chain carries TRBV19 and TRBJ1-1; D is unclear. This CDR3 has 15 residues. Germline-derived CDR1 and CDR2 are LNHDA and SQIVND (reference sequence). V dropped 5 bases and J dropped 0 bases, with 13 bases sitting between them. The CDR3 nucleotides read TGTGCCAGTAGTTTGGCAGCCGCCCTGAACACTGAAGCTTTCTTT. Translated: CASSLAAALNTEAFF.

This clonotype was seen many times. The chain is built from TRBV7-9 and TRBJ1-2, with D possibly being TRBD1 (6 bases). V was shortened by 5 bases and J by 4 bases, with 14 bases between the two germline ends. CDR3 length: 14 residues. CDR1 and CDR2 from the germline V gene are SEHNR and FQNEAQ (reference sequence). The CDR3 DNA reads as TGTGCCAGCAGCGGGGGCGGCATACCCTATGGCTACACCTTC. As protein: CASSGGGIPYGYTF.

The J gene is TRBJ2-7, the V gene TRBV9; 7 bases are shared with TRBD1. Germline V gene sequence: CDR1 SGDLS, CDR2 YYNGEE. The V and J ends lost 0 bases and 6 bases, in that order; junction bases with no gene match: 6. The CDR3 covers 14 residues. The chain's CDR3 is CASSVGGTGAEQYF. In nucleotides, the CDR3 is TGTGCCAGCAGCGTAGGGGGAACAGGGGCCGAGCAGTACTTC.

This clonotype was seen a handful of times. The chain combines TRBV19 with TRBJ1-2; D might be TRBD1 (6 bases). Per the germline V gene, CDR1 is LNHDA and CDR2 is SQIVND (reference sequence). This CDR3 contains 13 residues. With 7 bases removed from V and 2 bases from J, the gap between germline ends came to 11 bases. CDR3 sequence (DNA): TGTGCCAGTAATATGGACAGAAACTATGGCTACACCTTC. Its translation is CASNMDRNYGYTF.

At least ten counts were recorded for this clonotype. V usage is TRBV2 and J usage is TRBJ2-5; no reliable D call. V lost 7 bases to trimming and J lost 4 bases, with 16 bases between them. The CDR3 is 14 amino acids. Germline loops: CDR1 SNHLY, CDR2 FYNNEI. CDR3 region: CASTLGEATETQYF. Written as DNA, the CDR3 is TGTGCCAGCACCCTGGGCGAGGCCACAGAGACCCAGTACTTC.

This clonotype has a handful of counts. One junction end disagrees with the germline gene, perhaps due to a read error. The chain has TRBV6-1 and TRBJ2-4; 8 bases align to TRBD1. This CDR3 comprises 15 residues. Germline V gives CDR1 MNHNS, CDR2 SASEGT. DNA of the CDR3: TGTGCCAGCAGTGGTGGGACAGGCGACTTTGGCATTAAGTACTTC. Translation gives CASSGGTGDFGIKYF.

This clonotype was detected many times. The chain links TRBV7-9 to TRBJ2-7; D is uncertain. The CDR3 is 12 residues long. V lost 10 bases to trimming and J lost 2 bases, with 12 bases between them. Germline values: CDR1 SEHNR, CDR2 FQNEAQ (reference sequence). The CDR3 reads CATLGATYEQYF. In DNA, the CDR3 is TGTGCCACCTTAGGAGCGACCTACGAGCAGTACTTC.

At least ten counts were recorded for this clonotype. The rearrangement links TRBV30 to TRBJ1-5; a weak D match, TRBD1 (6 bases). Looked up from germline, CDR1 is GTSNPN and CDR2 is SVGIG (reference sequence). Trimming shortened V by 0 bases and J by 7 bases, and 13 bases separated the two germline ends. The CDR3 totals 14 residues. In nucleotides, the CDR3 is TGTGCCTGGAGTGTACAGGGTGGCGAACAGCCCCAGCATTTT. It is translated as CAWSVQGGEQPQHF.

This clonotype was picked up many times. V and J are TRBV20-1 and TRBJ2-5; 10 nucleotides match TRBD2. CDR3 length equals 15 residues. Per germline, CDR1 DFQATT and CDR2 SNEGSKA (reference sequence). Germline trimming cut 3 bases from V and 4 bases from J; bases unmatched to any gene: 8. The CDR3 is CSASRASGSRETQYF. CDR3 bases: TGCAGTGCTAGTCGGGCTAGCGGGAGCAGAGAGACCCAGTACTTC.

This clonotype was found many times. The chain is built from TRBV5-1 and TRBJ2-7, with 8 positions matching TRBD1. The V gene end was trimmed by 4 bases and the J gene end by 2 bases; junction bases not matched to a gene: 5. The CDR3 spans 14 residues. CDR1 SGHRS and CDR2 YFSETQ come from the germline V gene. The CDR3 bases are TGCGCCAGCAGCCTACAGGGGGAGACCTACGAGCAGTACTTC. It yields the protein CASSLQGETYEQYF.

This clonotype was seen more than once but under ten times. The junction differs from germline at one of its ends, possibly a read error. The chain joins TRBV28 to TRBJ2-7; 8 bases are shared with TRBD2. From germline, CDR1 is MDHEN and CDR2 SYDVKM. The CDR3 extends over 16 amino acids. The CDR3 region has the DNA TGTGCCAACAGTTTATGGGCGGGGGGCTCGGGTTACGAGCAGTACTTC. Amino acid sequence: CANSLWAGGSGYEQYF.

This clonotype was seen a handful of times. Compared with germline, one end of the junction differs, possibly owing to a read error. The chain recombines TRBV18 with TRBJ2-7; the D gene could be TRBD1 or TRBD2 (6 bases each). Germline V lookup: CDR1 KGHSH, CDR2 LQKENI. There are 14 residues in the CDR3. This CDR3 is CASPPKGGSYEQYF. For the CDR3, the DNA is TGTGCCAGCCCACCAAAGGGGGGCTCCTACGAGCAGTACTTC.

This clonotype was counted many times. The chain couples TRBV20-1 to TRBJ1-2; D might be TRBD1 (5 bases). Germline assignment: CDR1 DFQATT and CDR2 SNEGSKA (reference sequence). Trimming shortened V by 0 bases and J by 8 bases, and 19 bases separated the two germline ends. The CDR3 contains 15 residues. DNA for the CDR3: TGCAGTGCTAGAGACAGGGAGGGGCTCTATCTGGGCTACACCTTC. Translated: CSARDREGLYLGYTF.

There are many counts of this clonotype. The CDR3 DNA reads as TGTGCCAGCAGGAAGGAACTTGAAGAGACCCAGTACTTC. Encoded protein: CASRKELEETQYF. The rearrangement uses TRBV6-2 or TRBV6-3 and TRBJ2-5; D is ambiguous. Germline V CDR1 and CDR2: MNHEY, SVGEGT. V lost 6 bases and J 3 bases, leaving 11 bases between the germline ends. The CDR3 consists of 13 residues.

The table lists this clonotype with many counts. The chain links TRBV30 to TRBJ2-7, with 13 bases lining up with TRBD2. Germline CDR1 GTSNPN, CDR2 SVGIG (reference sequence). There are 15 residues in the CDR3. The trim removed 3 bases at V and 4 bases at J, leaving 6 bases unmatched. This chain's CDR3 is CAWRKLAGGNYEQYF. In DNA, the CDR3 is TGTGCCTGGAGGAAACTAGCGGGAGGGAATTACGAGCAGTACTTC.